The text below deals with one T cell receptor (beta chain). This sample's treatment: oral pan-JAK inhibitor, 5-10 mg twice daily. The entry originates in a study of CD8+ T cells in alopecia areata. Germline V CDR1 and CDR2: LNHNV, YYDKDF (reference sequence). Trimming took 7 bases from V and 1 from J, leaving 10 bases between them. The CDR3 has 14 residues. Once RNA had been extracted, it was reverse transcribed into cDNA to act as the sequencing template. Method: immunoSEQ multiplex PCR; TCRdb's copy keeps in-frame clones and lacks some. The sample shows approximately 210,000 clones, just under 65% of them seen only once.

The source is a human donor with alopecia areata. This chain links TRBV15 with TRBJ1-4; D unresolved. The specimen was CD4+ T cells sorted from blood, collected between weeks 47 and 50, from a patient treated with tofacitinib. The CDR3 spells CATNPGRTNEKLFF. As DNA, the CDR3 is TGTGCCACCAACCCGGGGAGAACTAATGAAAAACTGTTTTTT.